The T cell receptor (beta chain) described here comes from a study of blood T cell repertoires in COVID-19. About the study: COVID-19 samples from acute and convalescent phases originated in the United States, Italy and Spain. PBMCs, B-cell-depleted T cells, or T cells provided the cDNA or gDNA that made up the material.

In the study's own analysis: Counts of nucleated cells, estimated from reference gene primer amplification, were obtained. Data came from immunoSEQ multiplex PCR; TCRdb stores just in-frame clones and leaves some out. D and trimming come from the DNA, and the V and J calls and clone size come from that table. The data show about 93,000 clones, around four fifths seen once. This CDR3 comprises 17 residues. Germline V gene data show CDR1 as LNHNV and CDR2 as YYDKDF (reference sequence). V shed 0 bases and J 0 bases; nucleotides not matched to a gene: 6. The chain links TRBV15 to TRBJ2-3; TRBD1 matches 7 bases. This sequence was found in a human donor in a cohort sampled during active COVID-19. Sequenced: peripheral blood. The CDR3 sequence is CATSRDTGAVSTDTQYF. The DNA for the CDR3 is TGTGCCACCAGCAGAGATACAGGGGCTGTTAGCACAGATACGCAGTATTTT.